Each of the 8 T cell receptor beta chains below was sequenced from the same sample in a study of Ad26.COV2.S vaccination and SARS-CoV-2 variants. Using immunoSEQ multiplex PCR, the repertoire was profiled, and TCRdb retains in-frame clones only, with some absent. The table shows hundreds of thousands of clones, with around 92% occurring only once. The treatment: around 19 received Ad26.COV2.S at low or high dose, single or two shots; roughly five received placebo; per-sample allocation not given. Following the first vaccine or placebo injection, samples were taken on day 63. Sequenced material: peripheral blood, taken in a trial of Ad26.COV2.S vaccine versus placebo. The receptors were sampled from a person between 18 and 65 years old who received the Ad26.COV2.S COVID-19 vaccine or a placebo.

The chain joins TRBV5-6 to TRBJ1-2; D is undetermined. This CDR3 has 13 amino acids. V lost 3 bases, J lost 3 bases, and 9 bases lay in between. Germline CDR1 reads SGHDT; CDR2 reads YYEEEE. This CDR3 reads CASSSGRDYGYTF. Here the CDR3 DNA reads TGTGCCAGCAGCTCCGGGCGGGACTATGGCTACACCTTC. The variable domain in full, with the rest retrieved from reference TRBV5-6 and TRBJ1-2, is DAGVTQSPTHLIKTRGQQVTLRCSPKSGHDTVSWYQQALGQGPQFIFQYYEEEERQRGNFPDRFSGHQFPNYSSELNVNALLLGDSALYLCASSSGRDYGYTFGSGTRLTVV.

This clone was observed a few times. CDR3 DNA sequence: TGTGCCACCAGTGATTTAGAGGAGGCTGGCTACACCTTC. This gives the protein CATSDLEEAGYTF. The chain carries TRBV24-1 and TRBJ1-2; D gene unclear. CDR1 and CDR2 from the germline V gene are KGHDR and SFDVKD. Deletions cut 1 base from V and 7 bases from J, with 9 bases between. This CDR3 contains 13 residues.

This clone has just a few counts. The CDR3 DNA reads TGTGCCAGTAGCAGATCCCCCCCCAGGGGCAATCAGCCCCAGCATTTT. This translates into CASSRSPPRGNQPQHF. The gene calls are TRBV19 and TRBJ1-5, with D possibly matching TRBD1 (5 bases). V dropped 6 bases and J dropped 2 bases, with 17 bases sitting between them. The CDR3 consists of 16 residues. Germline V gene data show CDR1 as LNHDA and CDR2 as SQIVND (reference sequence).

The rearrangement uses TRBV5-4 and TRBJ1-1; D is perhaps TRBD1 (6 bases). This CDR3 has 15 amino acids. Per germline, CDR1 SGHNT and CDR2 YYREEE (reference sequence). In DNA form, the CDR3 reads TGTGCTACGTCACGATGGGGGGCGGATGTCACTGAAGCTTTCTTT. The encoded protein is CATSRWGADVTEAFF.

The chain recombines TRBV9 with TRBJ1-2; D ambiguous. Germline V lookup: CDR1 SGDLS, CDR2 YYNGEE. This CDR3 comprises 17 residues. Trimming pared 0 bases from V and 4 bases from J, leaving 19 bases between. CDR3 bases: TGTGCCAGCAGCGTAGAAAGGTCCGGGTGGGGATTCTATGGCTACACCTTC. Residues: CASSVERSGWGFYGYTF.

V gene TRBV7-8 combines with J gene TRBJ2-7, with D hard to call. Trimming left V 0 bases short and J 3 bases short, with 6 bases between. This CDR3 has 13 amino acids. CDR1 and CDR2 (germline): SGHVS, FQNEAQ. The CDR3 loop reads CASSLARNYEQYF. CDR3 nucleotide sequence: TGTGCCAGCAGCTTAGCGAGAAACTACGAGCAGTACTTC. Complete variable domain (other parts from reference TRBV7-8 and TRBJ2-7): GAGVSQSPRYKVAKRGQDVALRCDPISGHVSLFWYQQALGQGPEFLTYFQNEAQLDKSGLPSDRFFAERPEGSVSTLKIQRTQQEDSAVYLCASSLARNYEQYFGPGTRLTVT.

The chain links TRBV7-2 to TRBJ2-5; tentative D call: TRBD2 (5 bases). The CDR3 extends over 13 amino acids. Germline V gives CDR1 SGHTA, CDR2 FQGNSA. Trimming removed 6 bases from V and 5 bases from J, with 13 bases in between. CDR3 DNA sequence: TGTGCCAGCAGTAGGGCTAGCAGTGAGACCCAGTACTTC. Translated: CASSRASSETQYF. Using reference TRBV7-2 and TRBJ2-5 for the parts outside the CDR3, the full variable domain is GAGVSQSPSNKVTEKGKDVELRCDPISGHTALYWYRQSLGQGLEFLIYFQGNSAPDKSGLPSDRFSAERTGGSVSTLTIQRTQQEDSAVYLCASSRASSETQYFGPGTRLLVL.

This clone has only a few counts. The chain combines TRBV30 with TRBJ1-5; D may be TRBD1 (5 bases). Trimming removed 0 bases from V and 5 bases from J, with 8 bases in between. The CDR3 is 13 amino acids. Germline values: CDR1 GTSNPN, CDR2 SVGIG (reference sequence). CDR3 residues: CAWSVDSHQPQHF. CDR3 coding DNA: TGTGCCTGGAGTGTAGACAGTCATCAGCCCCAGCATTTT.